These 9 T cell receptor beta chains were all obtained from the same sample, sequenced in a study of control samples from healthy donors and cancer patients (dated by TCRdb to about 2020). Libraries were built with the immunoSEQ multiplex PCR assay. What TCRdb holds here is the immuneACCESS table cut down to in-frame rearrangements. Part of the clones is not present; checked against another copy, under half of the missing clones reflect an unresolved V gene, and the others are unexplained. This sample lists 150,000 to 200,000 clones; about nine tenths were detected once. The ten largest clonotypes hold 1.5% of the sample. Material for sequencing was blood. The receptor set was obtained from a woman aged 25 to 39 in good health.

The V and J genes are TRBV6-1 and TRBJ1-2; 7 bases fit TRBD1. V lost 2 bases, J lost 4 bases, and 4 bases stayed unmatched. This CDR3 comprises 14 residues. The germline CDR1 and CDR2 sequences are MNHNS and SASEGT. The CDR3 loop is CASSESDRLYGYTF. The CDR3 coding sequence is TGTGCCAGCAGTGAATCGGACAGGCTCTATGGCTACACCTTC.

About this clone itself: The same CDR3 is also encoded by other DNA sequences in this sample. V usage is TRBV6-5 and J usage is TRBJ1-5; 7 nucleotides align to TRBD1. This CDR3 contains 12 residues. The J segment lost 4 bases and the V segment lost 6 bases, leaving 0 bases of the junction unmatched. Germline values: CDR1 MNHEY, CDR2 SVGAGI. The CDR3 is CASRQGNQPQHF. As DNA, the CDR3 is TGTGCCAGCAGACAGGGGAATCAGCCCCAGCATTTT.

This clone was found once. The V and J genes are TRBV6-6 and TRBJ1-5; D is possibly TRBD1 (5 bases). Germline CDR1 reads MNHNY; CDR2 reads SVGAGI (reference sequence). The CDR3 runs 12 residues. Trimming removed 6 bases at V and 4 bases at J, with 7 bases between. DNA of the CDR3: TGTGCCAGCAGGCCAGGGAATCAGCCCCAGCATTTT. Encoded protein: CASRPGNQPQHF.

The chain joins TRBV7-3 to TRBJ2-1; TRBD2 aligns across 8 bases. Germline V gene data show CDR1 as SGHTA and CDR2 as FQGTGA. J was trimmed by 0 bases and V by 2 bases; bases with no gene match: 3. The CDR3 totals 16 residues. The CDR3, as DNA: TGTGCCAGCAGCTTACAAAGCGGGAGCTCCTACAATGAGCAGTTCTTC. Amino acids: CASSLQSGSSYNEQFF.

The chain is built from TRBV14 and TRBJ2-1; D is uncertain. CDR1 is SGHDN, CDR2 FVKESK, per germline. The CDR3 runs 13 residues. The ends were cut back, 4 bases at V and 9 bases at J, with 13 bases in the middle. Here the CDR3 DNA reads TGTGCCAGCAGCCCCTTCTCCTGGGGTGAGCAGTTCTTC. Its protein product is CASSPFSWGEQFF.

The chain employs TRBV7-9 and TRBJ2-4; D could derive from TRBD1 or TRBD2 (5 bases each). CDR1 and CDR2 from the germline V gene are SEHNR and FQNEAQ (reference sequence). V was pared by 6 bases and J by 0 bases, with 12 bases between. There are 15 residues in the CDR3. The DNA for the CDR3 is TGTGCCAGCAGTAACACCGGGACAGCCAAAAACATTCAGTACTTC. The encoded protein is CASSNTGTAKNIQYF.

This clone was seen just once. The chain recombines TRBV12-3 or TRBV12-4 with TRBJ2-7, with a tentative D call TRBD1 (5 bases). V lost 6 bases and J lost 6, with 12 bases in between. This CDR3 is built from 12 residues. The CDR3 DNA reads TGTGCCAGCAGCCGTCAGGGCGGCGAGCAGTACTTC. It yields the protein CASSRQGGEQYF.

The chain employs TRBV30 and TRBJ1-6; D perhaps matches TRBD1 (6 bases). Per germline, CDR1 GTSNPN and CDR2 SVGIG (reference sequence). The CDR3 covers 15 residues. Between the trimmed V and J ends, which lost 3 bases and 10 bases, there was a span of 19 bases. The CDR3 loop reads CAWRDDRRRESPLHF. The CDR3 DNA reads as TGTGCCTGGAGAGACGACAGGCGGCGGGAGTCACCCCTCCACTTT.

This chain uses TRBV5-1 with TRBJ2-7; 9 nucleotides align to TRBD1. Germline loops: CDR1 SGHRS, CDR2 YFSETQ. V dropped 5 bases and J dropped 4; count of bases not matched to a gene: 1. The CDR3 extends over 12 amino acids. CDR3 protein: CASRDRGYEQYF. CDR3 coding DNA: TGCGCCAGCAGGGACAGGGGATACGAGCAGTACTTC.